This T cell receptor (beta chain) was recovered during a study of blood T cell repertoires in COVID-19. The wider study: The United States, Italy and Spain were the sources of the acute and convalescent COVID-19 samples.

In the authors' workflow: Estimation of nucleated cell counts was performed using reference gene primer amplification. Assay used: immunoSEQ multiplex PCR; TCRdb lists only in-frame clones, some missing. D and trimming were read from the DNA, whereas the V and J calls and clone size are those reported in that table. This sample carries around 98,000 clones, around nine tenths of them seen once, and the ten largest clones take approximately 5%. This CDR3 contains 13 residues. Germline V gene data show CDR1 as MNHEY and CDR2 as SVGEGT. V lost 5 bases and J 3 bases, leaving 10 bases between the germline ends.

The rearrangement links TRBV6-2 or TRBV6-3 to TRBJ1-2; D gene uncertain. The sequenced sample was peripheral blood. The clonotype originates from a man aged 65 to 85 with acute or convalescent COVID-19. The CDR3 reads CASSLRTDYGYTF. The CDR3, as DNA: TGTGCCAGCAGTCTGAGGACTGACTATGGCTACACCTTC.